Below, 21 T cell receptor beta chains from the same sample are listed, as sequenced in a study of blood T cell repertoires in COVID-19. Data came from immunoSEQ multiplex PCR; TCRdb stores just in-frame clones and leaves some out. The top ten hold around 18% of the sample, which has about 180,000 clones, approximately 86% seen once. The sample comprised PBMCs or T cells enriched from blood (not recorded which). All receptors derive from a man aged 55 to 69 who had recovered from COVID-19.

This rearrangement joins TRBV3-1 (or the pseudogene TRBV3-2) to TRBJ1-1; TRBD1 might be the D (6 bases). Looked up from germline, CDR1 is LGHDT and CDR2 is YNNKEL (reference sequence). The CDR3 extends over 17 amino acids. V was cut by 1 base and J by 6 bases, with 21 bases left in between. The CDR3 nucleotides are TGTGCCAGCAGCCAAGTGGGGGCATTTGGTGTGTTCGCTGAAGCTTTCTTT. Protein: CASSQVGAFGVFAEAFF.

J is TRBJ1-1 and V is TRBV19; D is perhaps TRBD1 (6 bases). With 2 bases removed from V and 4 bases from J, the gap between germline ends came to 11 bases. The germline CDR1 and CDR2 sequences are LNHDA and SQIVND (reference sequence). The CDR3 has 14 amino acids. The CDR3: CASSISGGPTEAFF. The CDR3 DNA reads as TGTGCCAGTAGTATATCGGGGGGGCCCACTGAAGCTTTCTTT.

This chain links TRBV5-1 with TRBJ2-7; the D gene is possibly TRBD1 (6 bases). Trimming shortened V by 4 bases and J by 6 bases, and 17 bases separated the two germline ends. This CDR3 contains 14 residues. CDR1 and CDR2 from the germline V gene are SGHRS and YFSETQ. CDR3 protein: CASSMAQQGSEQYF. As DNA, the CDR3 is TGCGCCAGCAGCATGGCCCAACAGGGTAGCGAGCAGTACTTC. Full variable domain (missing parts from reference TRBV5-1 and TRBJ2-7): KAGVTQTPRYLIKTRGQQVTLSCSPISGHRSVSWYQQTPGQGLQFLFEYFSETQRNKGNFPGRFSGRQFSNSRSEMNVSTLELGDSALYLCASSMAQQGSEQYFGPGTRLTVT.

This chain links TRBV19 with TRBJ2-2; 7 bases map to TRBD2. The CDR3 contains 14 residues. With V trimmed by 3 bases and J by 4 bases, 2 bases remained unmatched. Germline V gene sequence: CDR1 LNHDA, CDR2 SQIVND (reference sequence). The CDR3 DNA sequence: TGTGCCAGTAGTATTGGGGGGGTCACCGGGGAGCTGTTTTTT. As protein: CASSIGGVTGELFF.

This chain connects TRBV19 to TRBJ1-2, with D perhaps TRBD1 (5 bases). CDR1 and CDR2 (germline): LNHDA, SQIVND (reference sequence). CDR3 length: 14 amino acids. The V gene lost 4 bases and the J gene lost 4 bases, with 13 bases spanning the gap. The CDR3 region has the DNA TGTGCCAGTAGTACCCCGGGGGAGAGCTATGGCTACACCTTC. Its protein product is CASSTPGESYGYTF.

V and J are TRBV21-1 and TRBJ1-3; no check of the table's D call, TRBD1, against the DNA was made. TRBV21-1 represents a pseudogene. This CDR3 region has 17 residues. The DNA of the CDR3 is TGTGCCAGCAGCAACCGGGACACCCCTGGCTCTGGAAACACCATATATTTT. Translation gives CASSNRDTPGSGNTIYF.

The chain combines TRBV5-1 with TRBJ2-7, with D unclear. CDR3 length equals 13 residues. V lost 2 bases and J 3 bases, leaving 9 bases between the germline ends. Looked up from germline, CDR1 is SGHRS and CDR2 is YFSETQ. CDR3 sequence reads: CASSLRQGYEQYF. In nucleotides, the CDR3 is TGCGCCAGCAGCTTACGACAAGGCTACGAGCAGTACTTC.

The CDR3 DNA follows: TGTGCCAGCAGTTTACGTAGCGGGAGACGGAATGAGCAGTTCTTC. As protein: CASSLRSGRRNEQFF. The rearrangement uses TRBV27 and TRBJ2-1; TRBD2 agrees at 9 bases. CDR3 size: 15 residues. The junction had 6 bases not matched to a gene; V was cut back by 2 bases and J by 7 bases. Germline V gene sequence: CDR1 MNHEY, CDR2 SMNVEV (reference sequence).

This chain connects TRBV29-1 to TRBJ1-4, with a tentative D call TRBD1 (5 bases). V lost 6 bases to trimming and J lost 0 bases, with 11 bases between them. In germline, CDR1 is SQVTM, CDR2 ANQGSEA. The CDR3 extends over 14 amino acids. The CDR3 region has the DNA TGCAGCGTCTTGACAGATACAACTAATGAAAAACTGTTTTTT. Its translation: CSVLTDTTNEKLFF.

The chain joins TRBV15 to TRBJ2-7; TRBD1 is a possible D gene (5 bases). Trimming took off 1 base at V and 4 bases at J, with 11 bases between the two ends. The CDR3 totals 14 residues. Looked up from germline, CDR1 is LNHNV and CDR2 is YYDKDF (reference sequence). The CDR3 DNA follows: TGTGCCACCAGCAGAGCTATCACAGGTTACGAGCAGTACTTC. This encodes CATSRAITGYEQYF.

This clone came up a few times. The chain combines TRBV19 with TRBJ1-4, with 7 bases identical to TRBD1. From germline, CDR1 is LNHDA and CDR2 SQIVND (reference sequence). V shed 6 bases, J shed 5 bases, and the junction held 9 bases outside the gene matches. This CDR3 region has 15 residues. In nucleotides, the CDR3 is TGTGCCAGTAGCGATATAGGGGGCGTGAATGAAAAACTGTTTTTT. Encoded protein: CASSDIGGVNEKLFF.

DNA of the CDR3: TGCAGCGTTGCCACAGGGGGTGACTCCTACGAGCAGTACTTC. It specifies CSVATGGDSYEQYF. V usage is TRBV29-1 and J usage is TRBJ2-7, with 8 bases lining up with TRBD1. The CDR3 runs 14 residues. The trim removed 4 bases at V and 0 bases at J, leaving 5 bases unmatched. Germline values: CDR1 SQVTM, CDR2 ANQGSEA.

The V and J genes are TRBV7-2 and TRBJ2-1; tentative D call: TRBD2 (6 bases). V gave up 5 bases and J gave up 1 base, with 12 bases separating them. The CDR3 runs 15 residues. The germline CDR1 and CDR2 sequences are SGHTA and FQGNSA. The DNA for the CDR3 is TGTGCCAGCAGCCAGTCCGGGAGTTCCTACAATGAGCAGTTCTTC. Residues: CASSQSGSSYNEQFF.

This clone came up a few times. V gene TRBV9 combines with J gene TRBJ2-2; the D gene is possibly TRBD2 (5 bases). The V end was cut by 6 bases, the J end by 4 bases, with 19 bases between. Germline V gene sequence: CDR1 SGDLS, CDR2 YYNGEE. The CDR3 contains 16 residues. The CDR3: CASTPRTRAGTGELFF. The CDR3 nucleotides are TGTGCCAGCACCCCAAGGACGCGGGCCGGCACCGGGGAGCTGTTTTTT.

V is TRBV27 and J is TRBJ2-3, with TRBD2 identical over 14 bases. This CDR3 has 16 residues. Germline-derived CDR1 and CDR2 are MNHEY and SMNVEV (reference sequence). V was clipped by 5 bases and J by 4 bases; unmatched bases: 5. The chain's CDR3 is CASSGGLAGVPDTQYF. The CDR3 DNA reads TGTGCCAGCAGTGGGGGACTAGCGGGAGTGCCAGATACGCAGTATTTT.

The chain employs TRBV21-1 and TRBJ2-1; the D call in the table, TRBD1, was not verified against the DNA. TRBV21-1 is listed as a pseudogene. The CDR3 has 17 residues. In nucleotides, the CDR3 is TGTGCCAGCAGCAAAGAATCCCCAGGCCTTTCCTACAATGAGCAGTTCTTC. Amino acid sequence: CASSKESPGLSYNEQFF.

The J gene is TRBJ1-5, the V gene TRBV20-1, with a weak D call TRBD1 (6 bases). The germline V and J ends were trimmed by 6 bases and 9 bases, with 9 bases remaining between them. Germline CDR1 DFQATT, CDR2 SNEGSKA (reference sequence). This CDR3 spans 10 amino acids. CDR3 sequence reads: CSAGGAPQHF. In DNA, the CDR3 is TGCAGTGCCGGGGGGGCGCCCCAGCATTTT.

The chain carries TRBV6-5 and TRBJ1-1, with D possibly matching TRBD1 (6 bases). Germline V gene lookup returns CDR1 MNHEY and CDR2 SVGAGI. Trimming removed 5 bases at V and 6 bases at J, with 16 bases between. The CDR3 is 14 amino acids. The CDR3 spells CASSPPGRGAEAFF. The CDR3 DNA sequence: TGTGCCAGCAGTCCCCCCGGCAGGGGCGCTGAAGCTTTCTTT.

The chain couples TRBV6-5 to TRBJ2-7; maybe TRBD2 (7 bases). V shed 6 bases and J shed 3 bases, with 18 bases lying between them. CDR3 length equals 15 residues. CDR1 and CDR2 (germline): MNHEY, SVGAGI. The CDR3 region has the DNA TGTGCCAGCAGGGCCCGGGGGGCTCAGGGCTACGAGCAGTACTTC. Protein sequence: CASRARGAQGYEQYF.

The CDR3 sequence is CASSPGLYGYTF. The CDR3 DNA sequence: TGTGCCAGCAGCCCAGGGCTCTATGGCTACACCTTC. The chain couples TRBV6-5 to TRBJ1-2; D might be TRBD1 (5 bases). The CDR3 sequence is 12 residues long. Deletions cut 6 bases from V and 4 bases from J, with 9 bases between. The germline V gene encodes CDR1 MNHEY and CDR2 SVGAGI.

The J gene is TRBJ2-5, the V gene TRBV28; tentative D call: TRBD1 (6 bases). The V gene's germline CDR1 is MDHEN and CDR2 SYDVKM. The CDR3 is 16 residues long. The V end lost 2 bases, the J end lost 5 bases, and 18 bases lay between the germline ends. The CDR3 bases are TGTGCCAGCAGTTTAAGGTGGGGGCGCGGCGGGGAGACCCAGTACTTC. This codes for CASSLRWGRGGETQYF. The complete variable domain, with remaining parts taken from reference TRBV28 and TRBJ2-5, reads DVKVTQSSRYLVKRTGEKVFLECVQDMDHENMFWYRQDPGLGLRLIYFSYDVKMKEKGDIPEGYSVSREKKERFSLILESASTNQTSMYLCASSLRWGRGGETQYFGPGTRLLVL.